The source of this T cell receptor beta chain is a study of somatic mutations in cytotoxic T cells in rheumatoid arthritis. Study outcomes and limitations: Researchers did not know the antigen targets of the expanded CD8+ clones.

Clones were sequenced by immunoSEQ multiplex PCR, and TCRdb holds only the in-frame ones, with some missing. There are about 11,000 clones in the sample; just under 85% occur only once, and under 10% lies in the top ten. To note about this clone: Its antigen remains unknown.

V lost 2 bases, J lost 1 base, and 5 bases lay in between. The CDR3 contains 14 residues. Germline V lookup: CDR1 MDHEN, CDR2 SYDVKM. The gene calls are TRBV28 and TRBJ2-2; D is possibly TRBD1 (5 bases). The sequence was collected from a woman aged 55-70 years with rheumatoid arthritis. Sequences were obtained from CD8+ T cells sorted from blood. CDR3 amino acids: CASSLQGNTGELFF. CDR3 in DNA: TGTGCCAGCAGTTTACAGGGGAACACCGGGGAGCTGTTTTTT.